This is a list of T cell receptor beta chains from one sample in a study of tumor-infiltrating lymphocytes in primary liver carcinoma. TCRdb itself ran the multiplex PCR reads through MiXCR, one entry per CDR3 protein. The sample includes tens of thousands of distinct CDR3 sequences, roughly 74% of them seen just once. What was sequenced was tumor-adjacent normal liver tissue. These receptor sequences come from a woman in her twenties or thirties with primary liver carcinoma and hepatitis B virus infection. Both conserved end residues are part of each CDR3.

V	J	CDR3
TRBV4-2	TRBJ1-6	CASNQGDRVYTPLHF
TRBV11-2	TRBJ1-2	CASSLDRVDAYGYTF
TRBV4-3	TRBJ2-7	CSSSQLQDSSYEQYF
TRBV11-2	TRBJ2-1	CASSSGVGSSYIEQFF
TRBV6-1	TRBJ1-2	CASSPTGKYGYTF
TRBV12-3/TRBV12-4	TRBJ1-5	CPCSLTGNQPQHF
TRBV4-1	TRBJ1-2	CGSSQNGTKTNYGYTF
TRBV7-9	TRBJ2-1	CASIAKGWYEQFF
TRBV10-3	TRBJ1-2	CAVRNSGGDYDYTF
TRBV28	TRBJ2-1	CASSLLRRAFYNEQFF
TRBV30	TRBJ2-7	CAWRGLAGKSYEQYF
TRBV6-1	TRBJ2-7	CVSSARWALDQYF
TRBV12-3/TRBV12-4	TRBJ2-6	CANSLAGLAVSGANVLTF
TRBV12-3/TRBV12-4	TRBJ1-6	CASKSRGSPLDF
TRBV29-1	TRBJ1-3	CSVDPGLRDSGNTIYF
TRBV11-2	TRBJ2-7	CASSLQKTYEQCF
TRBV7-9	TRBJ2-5	CASSLAGTSGGETQYF
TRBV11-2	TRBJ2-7	CASSSPGTGTYEQYF
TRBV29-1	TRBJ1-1	CSVERGGTEAFF
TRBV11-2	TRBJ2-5	CASSLDLRSNEETQYF
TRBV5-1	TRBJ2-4	CASSLDGVSAIAKNIQYF
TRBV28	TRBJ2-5	CASSVPGRKTQYF
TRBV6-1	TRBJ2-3	CASSEEEGAGDTQYF
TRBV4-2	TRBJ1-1	CASNQEGRETMKTEAFF
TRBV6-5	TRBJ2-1	CASSVGPRGGQNEQFF
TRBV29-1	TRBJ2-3	CSTGRITDTQYF
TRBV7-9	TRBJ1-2	CASSLLTGTHNYGYTF
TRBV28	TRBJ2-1	CASRGGGDLHEQFF
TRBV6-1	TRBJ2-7	CVSSERQDPSYEQYF
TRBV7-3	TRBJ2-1	CASSLGTSWNEQLF
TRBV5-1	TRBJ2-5	CASSILETQYF
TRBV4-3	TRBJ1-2	CASSAELEIYGYAF
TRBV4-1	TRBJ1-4	CATSQDLAPREKLFF
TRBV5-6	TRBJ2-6	CASSQDSSFSGANILIF
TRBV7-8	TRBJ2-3	CASSLGAGYSQDTQYF
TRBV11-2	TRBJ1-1	CASSPGTGAFF
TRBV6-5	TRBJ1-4	CASSDEGHYGNEKLFF
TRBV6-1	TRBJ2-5	CASSPTGTAQETQYF
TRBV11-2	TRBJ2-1	CASSHQGAYNEQLF
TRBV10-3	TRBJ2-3	CAISGQTDTQYF
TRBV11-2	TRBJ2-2	CASNLGGHNTGELLF
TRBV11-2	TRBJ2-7	CSSSRTGPSYEWYF
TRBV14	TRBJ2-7	CASSQKLPRGDEQYF
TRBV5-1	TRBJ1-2	CASSLGTYASSYTF
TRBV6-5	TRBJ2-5	CASSYYRTVKGTQYF
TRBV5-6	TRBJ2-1	CASSSEWGEQFF
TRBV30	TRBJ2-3	CGWSRGTGTDTQYF
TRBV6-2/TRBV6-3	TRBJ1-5	CPNSYRDNQPQHF
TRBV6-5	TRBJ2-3	CANSYGPTDTQYF
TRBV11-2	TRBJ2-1	CASSLGVSGSVFKERFF
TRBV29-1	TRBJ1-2	CSVDNYSNYDYIF
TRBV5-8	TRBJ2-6	CASTMTGSSVANVQTF